This TCR beta chain comes out of a study of identical twins. General study findings and limits: Out-of-frame TCR alpha sharing observed in monozygotic twins exceeded model estimates.

Notes on this clonotype: Its antigen is still unknown.

TCRdb redid the calling of the 5' RACE reads with MiXCR, one entry per CDR3 protein. The profile covers under 250,000 distinct CDR3 sequences, with under 10% appearing a single time and 1.5% to 2.5% taken by the ten largest. These data are also associated with another study on yellow fever vaccine responses in identical twins.

The sequenced sample consisted of memory (CD45RO+) T cells sorted from blood. This receptor was taken from a woman under 30 in good health.

As DNA, the CDR3 is TGTGCCAGCTCTCCCCAGCCTAGCGGGACAACAGATACGCAGTATTTT. This translates into CASSPQPSGTTDTQYF. The rearrangement joins TRBV18 to TRBJ2-3; TRBD2 aligns across 9 bases. The CDR3 totals 16 residues. Trimming took 6 bases from V and 3 from J; bases not matched to a gene: 10. Germline V gene sequence: CDR1 KGHSH, CDR2 LQKENI. The full variable domain, in which reference TRBV18 and TRBJ2-3 provide the parts outside the CDR3, is NAGVMQNPRHLVRRRGQEARLRCSPMKGHSHVYWYRQLPEEGLKFMVYLQKENIIDESGMPKERFSAEFPKEGPSILRIQQVVRGDSAAYFCASSPQPSGTTDTQYFGPGTRLTVL.